Below, 7 T cell receptor beta chains from the same sample are listed, as sequenced in a study of CD8 T cells in ankylosing spondylitis. Study-wide findings and caveats: A TCR beta motif of about 8 highly homologous variants appeared characteristic of ankylosing spondylitis blood.

TCRdb re-derived calls from the 5' RACE reads in MiXCR, one entry per CDR3 protein. This sample has approximately 300,000 distinct CDR3 sequences; around 7.6% occur once, and the top ten carry more than 14%. These TCRs are of unknown antigen specificity. Sequencing input: blood, either unsorted or a sorted T cell fraction (not recorded which). The receptors were gathered from a male donor with ankylosing spondylitis.

This clonotype was observed at least ten times. The V call is TRBV5-1, the J call TRBJ2-1, with TRBD2 identical over 10 bases. The CDR3 is made up of 14 amino acids. Germline lookup yields CDR1 SGHRS and CDR2 YFSETQ. The V and J ends lost 0 bases and 7 bases, in that order; junction bases with no gene match: 1. For the CDR3, the DNA is TGCGCCAGCAGCTTGGCGACTAGCGGGAATGAGCAGTTCTTC. Translation: CASSLATSGNEQFF.

This clonotype was detected ten times or more. J is TRBJ2-2 and V is TRBV7-3; 13 nucleotides line up with TRBD2. After removal of 4 bases from V and 5 bases from J, the junction contained 7 bases not matched to a gene. Germline V lookup: CDR1 SGHTA, CDR2 FQGTGA. The length of the CDR3 is 17 residues. CDR3 sequence (DNA): TGTGCCAGCAGCTCTAGGACTAGCGGGAGCGGAACCGGGGAGCTGTTTTTT. Protein sequence: CASSSRTSGSGTGELFF. Together with reference TRBV7-3 and TRBJ2-2, the CDR3 gives the full variable domain: GAGVSQTPSNKVTEKGKYVELRCDPISGHTALYWYRQSLGQGPEFLIYFQGTGAADDSGLPNDRFFAVRPEGSVSTLKIQRTERGDSAVYLCASSSRTSGSGTGELFFGEGSRLTVL.

This clonotype appeared a few times. V gene TRBV28 combines with J gene TRBJ2-1; 8 bases are a match to TRBD2. The germline CDR1 and CDR2 sequences are MDHEN and SYDVKM. The V and J ends lost 1 base and 5 bases, in that order; junction bases with no gene match: 4. This CDR3 is 15 amino acids long. The CDR3 DNA sequence: TGTGCCAGCAGTTTATCGACTAGCGCACACAATGAGCAGTTCTTC. Translating it yields CASSLSTSAHNEQFF.

This chain uses TRBV28 with TRBJ2-7; no clear D gene. Trimming removed 4 bases at V and 4 bases at J, with 8 bases between. Germline V lookup: CDR1 MDHEN, CDR2 SYDVKM. The CDR3 runs to 12 residues. The CDR3 nucleotides are TGTGCCAGCAGTTCCTCCCTATACGAGCAGTACTTC. Protein product: CASSSSLYEQYF.

This clonotype was counted at least ten times. The CDR3 DNA follows: TGCGCCAGCAGCTTGGAAGGGGCAGCTCCCGACGAGCAGTACTTC. Protein: CASSLEGAAPDEQYF. The genes are TRBV5-1 and TRBJ2-7; D is perhaps TRBD1 (5 bases). The germline V and J ends were trimmed by 0 bases and 5 bases, with 15 bases remaining between them. This CDR3 spans 15 amino acids. Germline CDR1 SGHRS, CDR2 YFSETQ.

This clonotype was seen at least ten times. The chain joins TRBV20-1 to TRBJ2-3; D perhaps matches TRBD2 (5 bases). Trimming cost V 4 bases and J 3 bases, with 11 bases left between them. Germline V lookup: CDR1 DFQATT, CDR2 SNEGSKA (reference sequence). The length of the CDR3 is 13 residues. The CDR3 region has the DNA TGCAGTGCTAAAGGGAGCAGGACAGATACGCAGTATTTT. This gives the protein CSAKGSRTDTQYF.

The V and J genes are TRBV6-1 and TRBJ2-2; 11 positions agree with TRBD2. Unmatched junction bases numbered 6, after V lost 9 bases and J lost 6 bases. Germline values: CDR1 MNHNS, CDR2 SASEGT. This CDR3 has 14 residues. The CDR3 DNA reads as TGTGCCAGTCGACTAGCGGGACTCCCCGGGGAGCTGTTTTTT. Residues: CASRLAGLPGELFF.